This is a list of T cell receptor delta chains from one sample in a study of gamma-delta chains in newborns, infants, children. TCRdb redid clone calling on the reads using CATT. The repertoire holds several thousand delta-chain clones, 38% seen once, with about 15% in the top ten. The specimen sequenced was blood. These receptors were obtained from a child who received the measles vaccine. Both conserved end residues are part of each CDR3. The order of the fields is D gene, J gene, clone size, V gene, CDR3 protein, CDR3 DNA. The D gene is left open where the match is weak. Clone size is stated in some rows and not others, as once, few, many or a class when expanded.

D gene: TRDD3
J gene: TRDJ1
clone size: -
V gene: TRDV1
CDR3 protein: CALGKEGPLLYGYWGMGGGDKLIF
CDR3 DNA: TGTGCTCTTGGGAAAGAGGGGCCCTTATTATATGGGTACTGGGGGATGGGGGGAGGCGATAAACTCATCTTT

D gene: TRDD3
J gene: TRDJ1
clone size: -
V gene: TRDV1
CDR3 protein: CALGEGPLQSDLLGGFSTDKLIF
CDR3 DNA: TGTGCTCTTGGGGAAGGGCCCCTCCAGTCAGATTTACTGGGGGGATTCAGCACCGATAAACTCATCTTT

D gene: -
J gene: TRDJ1
clone size: -
V gene: TRDV1
CDR3 protein: CALGERFSLWGTIELIF
CDR3 DNA: TGTGCTCTTGGGGAACGGTTCTCCCTTTGGGGCACTATAGAACTCATCTTT

D gene: TRDD3
J gene: TRDJ1
clone size: -
V gene: TRDV1
CDR3 protein: CALGPPSSYPVVLGDTEELIF
CDR3 DNA: TGTGCTCTTGGGCCCCCCTCTTCCTACCCCGTCGTACTGGGGGATACTGAAGAACTCATCTTT

D gene: TRDD3
J gene: TRDJ1
clone size: few
V gene: TRDV3
CDR3 protein: CAFTPHFQYRGWGTYTDKLIF
CDR3 DNA: TGTGCCTTTACCCCCCACTTCCAATACAGGGGGTGGGGGACCTACACCGATAAACTCATCTTT

D gene: TRDD3
J gene: TRDJ1
clone size: -
V gene: TRDV1
CDR3 protein: CALGELGSIFRIYWGIRVSGDKLIF
CDR3 DNA: TGTGCTCTTGGGGAACTAGGCAGTATCTTTCGGATTTACTGGGGGATACGCGTATCGGGGGATAAACTCATCTTT

D gene: TRDD3
J gene: TRDJ1
clone size: -
V gene: TRDV1
CDR3 protein: CALGELSSYYPFPPPYWGIRTKSDKLIF
CDR3 DNA: TGTGCTCTTGGGGAACTGTCTTCCTACTACCCTTTTCCCCCCCCGTACTGGGGGATACGGACCAAATCCGATAAACTCATCTTT

D gene: TRDD3
J gene: TRDJ1
clone size: few
V gene: TRDV1
CDR3 protein: CALGELLPPGLGDFLYTDKLIF
CDR3 DNA: TGTGCTCTTGGGGAGCTCCTTCCTCCTGGACTGGGGGATTTCTTGTACACCGATAAACTCATCTTT

D gene: -
J gene: TRDJ1
clone size: once
V gene: TRDV1
CDR3 protein: CALGVLRGAEKPTDKLIF
CDR3 DNA: TGTGCTCTTGGGGTACTGCGGGGGGCCGAAAAACCCACCGATAAACTCATCTTT

D gene: TRDD3
J gene: TRDJ3
clone size: -
V gene: TRDV3
CDR3 protein: CAFSLRYTVFLLPWWGIRVSGRLSSWDTRQMFF
CDR3 DNA: TGTGCCTTTTCTCTACGTTACACCGTCTTCCTACTTCCGTGGTGGGGGATACGCGTATCAGGACGGTTAAGCTCCTGGGACACCCGACAGATGTTTTTC

D gene: TRDD3
J gene: TRDJ1
clone size: -
V gene: TRDV1
CDR3 protein: CALGAGTPVVLGDMADKLIF
CDR3 DNA: TGTGCTCTTGGGGCCGGGACCCCGGTCGTACTGGGGGATATGGCCGATAAACTCATCTTT

D gene: TRDD3
J gene: TRDJ1
clone size: few
V gene: TRDV2
CDR3 protein: CACDILGTYTDKLIF
CDR3 DNA: TGTGCCTGTGACATACTGGGGACGTACACCGATAAACTCATCTTT

D gene: TRDD3
J gene: TRDJ1
clone size: -
V gene: TRDV3
CDR3 protein: CAFYTGGPYTDKLIF
CDR3 DNA: TGTGCCTTTTATACTGGGGGACCATACACCGATAAACTCATCTTT

D gene: TRDD3
J gene: TRDJ1
clone size: -
V gene: TRDV1
CDR3 protein: CALGFRNRLLRSTGGYAEGTDKLIF
CDR3 DNA: TGTGCTCTTGGGTTTCGAAACAGACTACTACGTTCAACTGGGGGATACGCGGAGGGCACCGATAAACTCATCTTT

D gene: TRDD3
J gene: TRDJ1
clone size: -
V gene: TRDV1
CDR3 protein: CALGSLTGGPPLADKLIF
CDR3 DNA: TGTGCTCTTGGTTCTCTTACTGGGGGACCTCCGCTCGCCGATAAACTCATCTTT

D gene: TRDD3
J gene: TRDJ1
clone size: -
V gene: TRDV1
CDR3 protein: CALGEENDWGTHTDKLIF
CDR3 DNA: TGTGCTCTTGGGGAAGAAAACGACTGGGGGACTCACACCGATAAACTCATCTTT

D gene: TRDD3
J gene: TRDJ1
clone size: -
V gene: TRDV1
CDR3 protein: CALGGLSYAVGDGFDKLIF
CDR3 DNA: TGTGCTCTTGGGGGCCTCTCCTACGCCGTGGGGGATGGGTTCGATAAACTCATCTTT

D gene: TRDD2
J gene: TRDJ1
clone size: -
V gene: TRDV1
CDR3 protein: CALGQFLPRGDRIQGDTDKLIF
CDR3 DNA: TGTGCTCTTGGGCAATTCCTACCCCGGGGAGATAGGATCCAGGGGGACACCGATAAACTCATCTTT

D gene: TRDD3
J gene: TRDJ1
clone size: -
V gene: TRDV1
CDR3 protein: CALGELPPPTYWGMDPQRKLIF
CDR3 DNA: TGTGCTCTTGGGGAGCTTCCTCCTCCAACATACTGGGGGATGGACCCCCAAAGGAAACTCATCTTT

D gene: -
J gene: TRDJ1
clone size: few
V gene: TRDV1
CDR3 protein: CALGEPYLPSYVYWGLRADKLIF
CDR3 DNA: TGTGCTCTTGGGGAACCTTACTTGCCTTCCTATGTGTACTGGGGGCTCCGGGCCGATAAACTCATCTTT

D gene: -
J gene: TRDJ1
clone size: -
V gene: TRDV1
CDR3 protein: CALGAFRRTLLHTDKLIF
CDR3 DNA: TGTGCTCTTGGGGCCTTTCGGAGGACTTTGCTACACACCGATAAACTCATCTTT

D gene: -
J gene: TRDJ3
clone size: -
V gene: TRDV1
CDR3 protein: CALGAGRFPGPWLSSWDTRQMFF
CDR3 DNA: TGTGCTCTTGGGGCCGGTAGGTTCCCGGGGCCTTGGCTATCCTCCTGGGACACCCGACAGATGTTTTTC

D gene: TRDD3
J gene: TRDJ1
clone size: -
V gene: TRDV1
CDR3 protein: CALGELDLLGVRQLKLIF
CDR3 DNA: TGTGCTCTTGGGGAATTGGACCTACTGGGGGTACGCCAACTTAAACTCATCTTT

D gene: -
J gene: TRDJ1
clone size: -
V gene: TRDV1
CDR3 protein: CALGETGPLLEAVKLIF
CDR3 DNA: TGTGCTCTTGGGGAAACGGGGCCCCTTCTAGAGGCCGTAAAACTCATCTTT

D gene: TRDD2
J gene: TRDJ1
clone size: -
V gene: TRDV3
CDR3 protein: CAYILGRPSYFLDTGGLIF
CDR3 DNA: TGTGCCTATATCCTAGGAAGGCCTTCCTACTTCCTGGATACAGGGGGACTCATCTTT

D gene: -
J gene: TRDJ1
clone size: once
V gene: TRAV29/DV5
CDR3 protein: CAAMSIGFSNTDKLIF
CDR3 DNA: TGTGCAGCAATGTCTATCGGCTTTTCAAACACCGATAAACTCATCTTT